This TCR beta chain comes out of a study of beta chain features in type 1 diabetes. Study outcomes and limitations: It was not settled here whether HLA type affects TCRB rearrangement. VDJ junctions from type 1 diabetes patients carried fewer insertions and larger deletions.

This clone appeared a few times. Its antigen is undetermined. A CD45RO/CCR7/CD25/CD127/CD95/CD27 panel sorted naive, central memory, regulatory and stem cell-like memory CD4+ cells. TCRB transcripts that were expressed got sequenced, as all of the isolated RNA had been reverse transcribed. Sequencing was performed with immunoSEQ multiplex PCR; in TCRdb, only in-frame clones are kept and a portion is missing. The repertoire holds roughly 370,000 clones, 11% to 15% seen once, with about 0.034% in the top ten. This TCR derives from a man aged 25-40 years in good health. Sequencing input: naive CD4+ T cells from blood.

The CDR3 bases are TGTGCCAGCAGCTTCCGACGAGCGAACACCGGGGAGCTGTTTTTT. It encodes CASSFRRANTGELFF. This rearrangement joins TRBV13 to TRBJ2-2; D not certain. V was pared by 3 bases and J by 0 bases, with 8 bases between. Per the germline V gene, CDR1 is PRHDT and CDR2 is FYEKMQ (reference sequence). CDR3 length: 15 residues. Variable domain in full (rest from reference TRBV13 and TRBJ2-2): AAGVIQSPRHLIKEKRETATLKCYPIPRHDTVYWYQQGPGQDPQFLISFYEKMQSDKGSIPDRFSAQQFSDYHSELNMSSLELGDSALYFCASSFRRANTGELFFGEGSRLTVL.